The source of this T cell receptor (beta chain) is a study of CD8 T cells in Susac syndrome. The V gene end was trimmed by 0 bases and the J gene end by 8 bases; junction bases not matched to a gene: 14. This CDR3 spans 16 amino acids. The germline CDR1 and CDR2 sequences are SQVTM and ANQGSEA. An input of about 0.45 to 1 ug of RNA was subjected to reverse transcription using random hexamers. TCRdb called the immunoSEQ multiplex PCR reads again in MiXCR, with one record for every CDR3 protein. The sample has 84,000 or so distinct CDR3 sequences, 96% seen once; the top ten hold approximately 0.42%. The V call is TRBV29-1, the J call TRBJ1-2; 8 bases match TRBD1. The sequenced material came from CD8+ T cells from PBMCs. This receptor was obtained from a human donor with Susac syndrome. The CDR3 sequence: CSVEDPRGQAFKGYTF. The CDR3 DNA reads TGCAGCGTTGAAGATCCCAGGGGACAGGCTTTTAAAGGCTACACCTTC. The entire variable domain, with the rest obtained from reference TRBV29-1 and TRBJ1-2, is as follows: SAVISQKPSRDICQRGTSLTIQCQVDSQVTMMFWYRQQPGQSLTLIATANQGSEATYESGFVIDKFPISRPNLTFSTLTVSNMSPEDSSIYLCSVEDPRGQAFKGYTFGSGTRLTVV.